This T cell receptor (beta chain) was identified in a study of blood T cell repertoires in COVID-19 (dated by TCRdb to 2020 to 2022). A note on the overall study: Collaborator samples came from the United States, Italy and Spain and covered acute and convalescent phases of COVID-19. The material from the prospective study consisted of cDNA or gDNA derived from T cells, B-cell-depleted T cells, or PBMCs. Subjects who had been exposed to COVID-19, were actively infected with it, or had recovered from it provided the deeply sampled blood TCRbeta repertoires that made up the dataset. The repertoires were released in a freely available public database intended as a resource for research on the immune response to SARS-CoV-2. The samples were drawn from the first 160 participants of the ongoing ImmuneRACE study and from some 1,300 subjects provided by 6 global collaborators. Nearly every sample came with metadata listing a de-identified subject ID, COVID-19 status, age in years and sex. HLA class I and class II types, where available, came from metadata supplied by the sample provider rather than from assay-based typing. Study-wide findings and limitations: Clinical and demographic metadata were provided uncurated, with the amount varying by source and participant.

For this clone: Its antigen remains undetermined. There are no base qualities to consult, and no much larger clone falls within one base.

TCRbeta CDR3 regions were amplified from genomic DNA by means of the immunoSEQ Assay, a bias-controlled multiplex PCR. In the authors' own workflow: The number of nucleated cells in each sample was estimated from the amplification of reference gene primers within the assay. To quantify the absolute abundance of each unique TCRbeta CDR3 rearrangement, sequence reads were collapsed and filtered. Productive Simpson clonality was computed per sample as the square root of Simpson's diversity index over productive rearrangements. Imported from immuneACCESS, the table was reduced by TCRdb to in-frame sequences with V and J called. These copies leave out some clones; in studies compared against another copy, an unresolved V gene accounts for under half, and the cause of the remainder is not known. For V, J and clone size, that table is used; D and trimming come from the DNA. The sample table shows hundreds of thousands of clones, and about nine tenths are seen once. Jointly, the top ten make up about 1% of the sample.

Participants in the prospective study were aged about 18 to 89 years, lived in 20 to 30 United States geographic areas, and enrolled through a virtual design. To assign participants to cohorts, the prospective study relied on clinical history that participants themselves reported in a screening survey and a study questionnaire. A participant counted as exposed if, within 2 weeks of entering the study, that participant had been in contact with someone who had a PCR-confirmed or clinician-diagnosed COVID-19 case. In the prospective study, whole blood, serum and a nasopharyngeal or oropharyngeal swab were collected from each participant by mobile phlebotomists. Additional blood draws and questionnaires over an approximately two-month period could optionally be provided by prospective study participants. Before DNA extraction, prospective study blood samples were shipped either frozen or at room temperature.

CDR1 and CDR2 (SGHRS, YFSETQ) derive from the germline V gene. Relative to germline, V is 2 bases shorter and J is 6 bases shorter, with 12 bases between their ends. The CDR3 measures 14 amino acids from cysteine to phenylalanine. The only DNA kept is the CDR3, 42 bases in frame from the first base. The chain is made from TRBV5-1 and TRBJ2-1, with no D gene named confidently. Sequenced sample: PBMCs or T cells enriched from blood (not recorded which). This TCR was recovered from a middle-aged man who had been exposed to COVID-19. CDR3 protein: CASSFRSRINEQFF. The bases are TGCGCCAGCAGCTTTCGCTCGCGGATCAATGAGCAGTTCTTC.